These 26 T cell receptor beta chains originate from one sample sequenced in a study of identical twins. TCRdb recomputed calls from the 5' RACE reads with MiXCR, one row per CDR3 protein. Found here are about 790,000 distinct CDR3 sequences, around a sixth of them singletons; the top ten hold around 14%. The same data also went into a second study, on T cells expressing NK-cell markers.

Input material: PBMCs. All receptors derive from a woman between 18 and 29 years old in good health.

In this sample, this clonotype turned up a few times. The rearrangement uses TRBV12-3 or TRBV12-4 and TRBJ2-7; TRBD1 is a possible D gene (5 bases). The V and J ends lost 1 base and 7 bases respectively, with 11 bases between them. The CDR3 runs 13 residues. The CDR3 reads CASSLGDSREQYF. CDR3 sequence (DNA): TGTGCCAGCAGTTTAGGTGACAGTCGGGAGCAGTACTTC.

There are many counts of this clonotype. The V gene is TRBV20-1, the J gene TRBJ2-1; D is possibly TRBD1 (7 bases). Germline V CDR1 and CDR2: DFQATT, SNEGSKA (reference sequence). V lost 3 bases, J lost 1 base, and 16 bases lay in between. This CDR3 comprises 16 residues. The CDR3 is CSARPRGVRSYNEQFF. The CDR3 region has the DNA TGCAGTGCTAGGCCCAGGGGGGTTAGGTCCTACAATGAGCAGTTCTTC.

The sample holds a few counts of this clonotype. This sequence joins TRBV20-1 and TRBJ2-3; D is ambiguous. Trimming pared 4 bases from V and 1 base from J, leaving 9 bases between. The CDR3 contains 13 residues. Germline assignment: CDR1 DFQATT and CDR2 SNEGSKA (reference sequence). CDR3 sequence: CSAKYSGTDTQYF. The CDR3 DNA reads TGCAGTGCTAAGTACAGCGGCACAGATACGCAGTATTTT.

This clonotype appeared a few times. The V and J genes are TRBV10-1 and TRBJ2-3; 7 bases agree with TRBD2. This CDR3 has 16 residues. V lost 2 bases, J lost 9 bases, and 14 bases stayed unmatched. The germline V gene encodes CDR1 WNHNN and CDR2 SYGVQD (reference sequence). Written as DNA, the CDR3 is TGCGCCAGCAGTGAGGTATCGACGGGGGGTCGAGAAACGCAGTATTTT. Protein product: CASSEVSTGGRETQYF.

This chain links TRBV10-1 with TRBJ2-1; 7 bases match TRBD1. Looked up from germline, CDR1 is WNHNN and CDR2 is SYGVQD (reference sequence). With V trimmed by 8 bases and J by 2 bases, 3 bases remained unmatched. The CDR3 consists of 13 residues. The CDR3 region is CASEGGPYNEQFF. Written as DNA, the CDR3 is TGCGCCAGCGAAGGGGGCCCCTACAATGAGCAGTTCTTC.

This rearrangement joins TRBV12-3 or TRBV12-4 to TRBJ2-3; 12 nucleotides line up with TRBD2. The V and J ends lost 8 bases and 9 bases, in that order; junction bases with no gene match: 12. The CDR3 totals 15 residues. In DNA form, the CDR3 reads TGTGCCAGCGGGATGACTAGCGGGAGCCGGGGGACGCAGTATTTT. This encodes CASGMTSGSRGTQYF.

A few counts support this clonotype. This chain links TRBV20-1 with TRBJ2-2; D remains ambiguous. The CDR3 runs to 16 residues. The germline CDR1 and CDR2 sequences are DFQATT and SNEGSKA (reference sequence). The V end was cut by 5 bases, the J end by 7 bases, with 23 bases between. CDR3 bases: TGCAGTGCTGCTAGAGTTATGAGGCTTCTGGACGGGGAGCTGTTTTTT. Translating it yields CSAARVMRLLDGELFF.

This clonotype was seen a handful of times. The chain carries TRBV12-3 or TRBV12-4 and TRBJ2-2, with 10 bases lining up with TRBD2. The J segment lost 4 bases and the V segment lost 2 bases, leaving 1 base of the junction unmatched. This CDR3 comprises 15 residues. The chain's CDR3 is CASSLLAGATGELFF. CDR3 sequence (DNA): TGTGCCAGCAGTTTACTAGCGGGAGCCACCGGGGAGCTGTTTTTT.

V and J are TRBV6-1 and TRBJ2-6, with D perhaps matching TRBD1 (6 bases). The length of the CDR3 is 15 residues. Trimming pared 6 bases from V and 4 bases from J, leaving 13 bases between. Germline V gives CDR1 MNHNS, CDR2 SASEGT. The CDR3 is CASSQQGLGANVLTF. As DNA, the CDR3 is TGTGCCAGCAGCCAACAGGGCCTCGGGGCCAACGTCCTGACTTTC.

The chain recombines TRBV11-2 with TRBJ2-2; 12 nucleotides agree with TRBD2. In germline, CDR1 is SGHAT, CDR2 FQNNGV. This CDR3 spans 14 amino acids. V trimming: 6 bases; J trimming: 9 bases; junction bases outside the gene matches: 5. The CDR3 loop is CASRRLAGARELFF. CDR3 nucleotide sequence: TGTGCCAGCAGACGACTAGCGGGAGCCCGGGAGCTGTTTTTT.

This clonotype was recorded many times. The chain combines TRBV28 with TRBJ2-2; TRBD2 matches 10 bases. The CDR3 length is 18 residues. Germline-derived CDR1 and CDR2 are MDHEN and SYDVKM. The J segment lost 6 bases and the V segment lost 5 bases, leaving 15 bases of the junction unmatched. CDR3 residues: CASSPIGLAGALAGELFF. As DNA, the CDR3 is TGTGCCAGCAGTCCAATAGGGCTAGCGGGGGCCCTCGCCGGGGAGCTGTTTTTT.

There are a few counts of this clonotype. This chain joins TRBV7-2 and TRBJ1-5; no reliable D call. The CDR3 runs to 14 residues. Germline CDR1 reads SGHTA; CDR2 reads FQGNSA. V lost 0 bases and J 6 bases, leaving 9 bases between the germline ends. CDR3 amino acids: CASSLASGTQPQHF. CDR3 DNA sequence: TGTGCCAGCAGCTTAGCGTCGGGTACTCAGCCCCAGCATTTT. The full variable domain, in which reference TRBV7-2 and TRBJ1-5 provide the parts outside the CDR3, is GAGVSQSPSNKVTEKGKDVELRCDPISGHTALYWYRQSLGQGLEFLIYFQGNSAPDKSGLPSDRFSAERTGGSVSTLTIQRTQQEDSAVYLCASSLASGTQPQHFGDGTRLSIL.

In this sample, this clonotype turned up many times. The CDR3 here is CASTFEGSNTEAFF. The CDR3 DNA sequence: TGTGCCAGCACCTTCGAAGGGTCGAACACTGAAGCTTTCTTT. V and J are TRBV12-3 or TRBV12-4 and TRBJ1-1; no firm D call. This CDR3 has 14 residues. The V end lost 7 bases, the J end lost 1 base, and 13 bases lay between the germline ends.

The chain combines TRBV7-8 with TRBJ2-7, with D tentatively TRBD1 (5 bases). V lost 3 bases and J lost 0, with 12 bases in between. Germline lookup yields CDR1 SGHVS and CDR2 FQNEAQ. This CDR3 has 15 amino acids. The CDR3 spells CASSLQGSLSYEQYF. The CDR3 coding sequence is TGTGCCAGCAGCTTGCAGGGCTCCCTCTCCTACGAGCAGTACTTC.

The chain recombines TRBV12-3 or TRBV12-4 with TRBJ2-1, with 8 positions matching TRBD2. This CDR3 region has 15 residues. V lost 1 base to trimming and J lost 5 bases; unmatched junction nucleotides: 4. CDR3 DNA: TGTGCCAGCAGTTTAGTCGGGGGGGCCCACAATGAGCAGTTCTTC. Its protein product is CASSLVGGAHNEQFF.

This chain connects TRBV15 to TRBJ2-2; either TRBD1 or TRBD2 may fit D (7 bases each). The germline CDR1 and CDR2 sequences are LNHNV and YYDKDF (reference sequence). Deletions cut 5 bases from V and 7 bases from J, with 14 bases between. The CDR3 consists of 14 residues. CDR3 sequence (DNA): TGTGCCACCAGCGGAGGGGGCGGGGGCGGGGAGCTGTTTTTT. It encodes CATSGGGGGGELFF. Combining the CDR3 with reference TRBV15 and TRBJ2-2 gives the whole variable domain DAMVIQNPRYQVTQFGKPVTLSCSQTLNHNVMYWYQQKSSQAPKLLFHYYDKDFNNEADTPDNFQSRRPNTSFCFLDIRSPGLGDTAMYLCATSGGGGGGELFFGEGSRLTVL.

The chain recombines TRBV12-3 or TRBV12-4 with TRBJ2-1; 10 positions match TRBD2. The CDR3 consists of 16 residues. V was clipped by 6 bases and J by 4 bases; unmatched bases: 9. The CDR3 region is CASRWDRTSGYNEQFF. The CDR3 DNA reads as TGTGCCAGCAGATGGGACCGGACTAGCGGATACAATGAGCAGTTCTTC.

The chain couples TRBV27 to TRBJ2-3, with 10 bases lining up with TRBD1. The CDR3 runs 15 residues. With V trimmed by 6 bases and J by 8 bases, 11 bases remained unmatched. Germline CDR1 MNHEY, CDR2 SMNVEV (reference sequence). The CDR3 sequence is CASSSYGTGDRTQYF. The CDR3 nucleotides are TGTGCCAGCAGCTCCTACGGGACAGGGGACCGTACGCAGTATTTT.

The gene calls are TRBV15 and TRBJ1-6, with D possibly matching TRBD1 (6 bases). Germline values: CDR1 LNHNV, CDR2 YYDKDF (reference sequence). CDR3 length: 16 residues. The V and J ends lost 0 bases and 9 bases respectively, with 15 bases between them. The CDR3 sequence: CATSRDRDIRGSPLHF. CDR3 DNA: TGTGCCACCAGCAGAGATCGGGACATAAGGGGTTCACCCCTCCACTTT.

CDR3 coding DNA: TGCAGCGTTGGATTGAGCACAGATACGCAGTATTTT. Amino acid sequence: CSVGLSTDTQYF. V gene TRBV29-1 combines with J gene TRBJ2-3; D ambiguous. The germline CDR1 and CDR2 sequences are SQVTM and ANQGSEA. Trimming removed 4 bases from V and 0 bases from J, with 5 bases in between. CDR3 size: 12 residues.

The chain is built from TRBV19 and TRBJ2-3; tentatively, D is TRBD1 or TRBD2 (6 bases each). V was pared by 6 bases and J by 0 bases, with 16 bases between. CDR3 length: 16 residues. Germline V gene lookup returns CDR1 LNHDA and CDR2 SQIVND (reference sequence). The CDR3 spells CASRSAWGASTDTQYF. CDR3 DNA sequence: TGTGCCAGTAGATCCGCGTGGGGGGCCAGCACAGATACGCAGTATTTT.

This clonotype showed up just a few times. This chain links TRBV20-1 with TRBJ1-1; D may be TRBD1 (6 bases). Germline V gene lookup returns CDR1 DFQATT and CDR2 SNEGSKA (reference sequence). V gave up 1 base and J gave up 2 bases, with 11 bases separating them. The CDR3 runs to 14 residues. Here the CDR3 reads CSARGGAANTEAFF. The CDR3 region has the DNA TGCAGTGCTAGAGGGGGGGCAGCAAACACTGAAGCTTTCTTT.

This clonotype was picked up many times. The chain couples TRBV4-2 to TRBJ2-1; D gene uncertain. Germline assignment: CDR1 LGHNA and CDR2 YNFKEQ. The CDR3 runs 15 residues. V gave up 0 bases and J gave up 4 bases, with 10 bases separating them. The CDR3 sequence: CASSQETETYNEQFF. The CDR3 DNA follows: TGTGCCAGCAGCCAAGAAACGGAGACTTACAATGAGCAGTTCTTC.

Turning to this clonotype: At one end the junction does not follow the germline gene, possibly because of a read error. This sequence joins TRBV7-7 and TRBJ2-3; 7 nucleotides line up with TRBD1. CDR1 is SSHAT and CDR2 is FNYEAQ in the germline V gene (reference sequence). CDR3 size: 15 residues. CDR3 loop: CASSLRGGPLDTQYF. DNA of the CDR3: TGTGCTAGCAGCTTAAGAGGGGGCCCATTAGATACGCAGTATTTT.

Only one count was recorded for this clonotype. This chain links TRBV2 with TRBJ2-2; 9 bases align to TRBD1. The CDR3 covers 14 residues. Germline CDR1 is SNHLY and CDR2 is FYNNEI. The J segment lost 4 bases and the V segment lost 7 bases, leaving 4 bases of the junction unmatched. The CDR3 nucleotides are TGTGCCAGCACTGGGACAGGGAGCACCGGGGAGCTGTTTTTT. This gives the protein CASTGTGSTGELFF.

In this sample, this clonotype turned up a few times. This CDR3 is CASSYRRTSDYEQYF. As DNA, the CDR3 is TGTGCCAGCAGTTACCGACGCACGTCCGATTACGAGCAGTACTTC. The chain links TRBV12-3 or TRBV12-4 to TRBJ2-7; D gene unclear. This CDR3 has 15 amino acids. Trimming removed 4 bases at V and 4 bases at J, with 17 bases between.